One sample yielded the 6 T cell receptor beta chains listed below, sequenced in a study of follicular helper T cells after annual influenza vaccination. As for time point: 2014-2015 season, 7 days after vaccination. Profiled with immunoSEQ multiplex PCR; TCRdb holds only in-frame clones, not every one. The sample lists 7,000 to 10,000 clones, roughly 80% occurring once. The starting material was CXCR5+ CD38- circulating T follicular helper cells from blood, obtained 7 days after influenza vaccination. This sample's subset: circulating Tfh, non-naive CD4+CXCR5+PD-1+ (ICOS+CD38+ or ICOS-CD38-). These receptors were taken from an adult who received the influenza vaccine.

This chain links TRBV7-6 with TRBJ1-4; D gene ambiguous. V shed 1 base and J shed 10 bases, with 13 bases lying between them. CDR3 length: 14 amino acids. Germline CDR1 and CDR2: SGHVS and FNYEAQ. The CDR3 DNA reads TGTGCCAGCAGCTTAGAGCCACAAGGGCGAAAACTGTTTTTT. Translating gives CASSLEPQGRKLFF. The whole variable domain, filled in from reference TRBV7-6 and TRBJ1-4, reads GAGVSQSPRYKVTKRGQDVALRCDPISGHVSLYWYRQALGQGPEFLTYFNYEAQQDKSGLPNDRFSAERPEGSISTLTIQRTEQRDSAMYRCASSLEPQGRKLFFGSGTQLSVL.

The gene calls are TRBV7-8 and TRBJ1-2; D is perhaps TRBD1 (5 bases). V shed 3 bases and J shed 8 bases, with 16 bases lying between them. The CDR3 sequence is 14 residues long. Germline CDR1 and CDR2: SGHVS and FQNEAQ. CDR3 sequence: CASSLARGVQGYTF. The CDR3, as DNA: TGTGCCAGCAGCTTGGCCCGGGGGGTACAGGGCTACACCTTC. Together with reference TRBV7-8 and TRBJ1-2, the CDR3 gives the full variable domain: GAGVSQSPRYKVAKRGQDVALRCDPISGHVSLFWYQQALGQGPEFLTYFQNEAQLDKSGLPSDRFFAERPEGSVSTLKIQRTQQEDSAVYLCASSLARGVQGYTFGSGTRLTVV.

This sequence joins TRBV30 and TRBJ2-7; D is unclear. The germline V and J ends were trimmed by 7 bases and 1 base, with 11 bases remaining between them. There are 12 residues in the CDR3. Germline loops: CDR1 GTSNPN, CDR2 SVGIG (reference sequence). This chain's CDR3 is CASEDGSYEQYF. The CDR3 coding sequence is TGTGCCTCAGAAGACGGTTCCTACGAGCAGTACTTC.

The V gene is TRBV7-9, the J gene TRBJ1-3, with TRBD1 identical over 8 bases. Germline V lookup: CDR1 SEHNR, CDR2 FQNEAQ (reference sequence). This CDR3 is built from 16 residues. J lost 2 bases, V lost 0 bases, and 3 bases had no gene match. Here the CDR3 reads CASSLAGRGPGNTIYF. CDR3 coding DNA: TGTGCCAGCAGCTTAGCGGGCAGGGGGCCTGGAAACACCATATATTTT.

The chain has TRBV6-1 and TRBJ1-5; a weak D match, TRBD1 (5 bases). V was shortened by 8 bases and J by 6 bases, with 17 bases between the two germline ends. The germline CDR1 and CDR2 sequences are MNHNS and SASEGT. This CDR3 comprises 14 residues. The CDR3 bases are TGTGCCAGCCGCCTCTCAGGGCGTGTTCAGCCCCAGCATTTT. Translation gives CASRLSGRVQPQHF.

The V gene is TRBV2, the J gene TRBJ1-4, with D uncertain. The CDR3 is 15 residues long. V was shortened by 2 bases and J by 8 bases, with 15 bases between the two germline ends. Germline V lookup: CDR1 SNHLY, CDR2 FYNNEI. The CDR3 DNA sequence: TGTGCCAGCAGTGAACGCCGTAGGGCGGGCGAAAAACTGTTTTTT. Protein product: CASSERRRAGEKLFF.